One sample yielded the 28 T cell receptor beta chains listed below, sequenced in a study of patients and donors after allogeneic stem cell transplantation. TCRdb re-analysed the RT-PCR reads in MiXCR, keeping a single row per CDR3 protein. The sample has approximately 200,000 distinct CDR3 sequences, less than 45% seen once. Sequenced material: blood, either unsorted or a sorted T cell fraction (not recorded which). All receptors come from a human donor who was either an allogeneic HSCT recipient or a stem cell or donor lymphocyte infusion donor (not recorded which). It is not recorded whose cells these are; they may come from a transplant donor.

The CDR3 loop is CASAGTSGSYEQFF. The CDR3 DNA reads as TGTGCCAGCGCCGGGACTAGCGGGAGTTATGAGCAGTTCTTC. This chain joins TRBV6-5 and TRBJ2-1; 14 nucleotides agree with TRBD2. The CDR3 sequence is 14 residues long. Looked up from germline, CDR1 is MNHEY and CDR2 is SVGAGI. V gave up 8 bases and J gave up 8 bases; unmatched junction bases: 5.

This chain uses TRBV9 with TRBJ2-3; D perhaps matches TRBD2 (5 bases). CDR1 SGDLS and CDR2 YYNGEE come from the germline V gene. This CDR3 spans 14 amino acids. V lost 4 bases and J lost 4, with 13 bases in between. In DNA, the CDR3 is TGTGCCAGCAGCTTTCGGACGAGGGCAGATACGCAGTATTTT. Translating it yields CASSFRTRADTQYF.

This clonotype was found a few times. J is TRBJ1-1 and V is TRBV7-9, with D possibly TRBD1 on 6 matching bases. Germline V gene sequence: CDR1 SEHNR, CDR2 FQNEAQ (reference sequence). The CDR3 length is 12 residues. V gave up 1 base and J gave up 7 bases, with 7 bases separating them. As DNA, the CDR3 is TGTGCCAGCAGCTTAGTACAGGGTGAAGCTTTCTTT. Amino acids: CASSLVQGEAFF.

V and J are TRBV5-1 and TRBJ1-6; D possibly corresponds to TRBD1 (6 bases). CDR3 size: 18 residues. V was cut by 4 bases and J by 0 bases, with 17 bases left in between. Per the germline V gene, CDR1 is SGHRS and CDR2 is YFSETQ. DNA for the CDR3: TGCGCCAGCAGCGACGGACAGATCGAGAGCTCCTATAATTCACCCCTCCACTTT. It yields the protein CASSDGQIESSYNSPLHF.

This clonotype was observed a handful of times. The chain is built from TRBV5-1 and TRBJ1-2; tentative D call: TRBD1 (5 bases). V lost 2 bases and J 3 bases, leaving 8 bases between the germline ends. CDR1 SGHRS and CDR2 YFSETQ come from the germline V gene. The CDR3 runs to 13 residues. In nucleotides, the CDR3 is TGCGCCAGCAGCTTCCCGGGGGACTATGGCTACACCTTC. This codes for CASSFPGDYGYTF.

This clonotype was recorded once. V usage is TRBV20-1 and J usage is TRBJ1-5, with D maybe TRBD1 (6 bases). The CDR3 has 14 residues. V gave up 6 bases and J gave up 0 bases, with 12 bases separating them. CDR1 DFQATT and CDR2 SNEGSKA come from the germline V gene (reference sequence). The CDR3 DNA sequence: TGCAGTGCCACCGACAGGTATAGCAATCAGCCCCAGCATTTT. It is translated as CSATDRYSNQPQHF.

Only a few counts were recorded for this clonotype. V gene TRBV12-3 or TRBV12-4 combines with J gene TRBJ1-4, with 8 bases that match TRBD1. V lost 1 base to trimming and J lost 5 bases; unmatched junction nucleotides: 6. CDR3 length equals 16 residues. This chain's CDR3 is CASSLVRQGPNEKLFF. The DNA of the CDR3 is TGTGCCAGCAGTTTAGTAAGACAGGGGCCCAATGAAAAACTGTTTTTT.

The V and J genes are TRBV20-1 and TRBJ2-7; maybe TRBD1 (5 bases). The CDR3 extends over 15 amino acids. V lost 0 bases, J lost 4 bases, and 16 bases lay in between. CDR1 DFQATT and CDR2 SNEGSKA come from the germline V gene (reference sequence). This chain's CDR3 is CSARDSQGNLYEQYF. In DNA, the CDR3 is TGCAGTGCTAGAGATAGCCAGGGAAATTTATACGAGCAGTACTTC.

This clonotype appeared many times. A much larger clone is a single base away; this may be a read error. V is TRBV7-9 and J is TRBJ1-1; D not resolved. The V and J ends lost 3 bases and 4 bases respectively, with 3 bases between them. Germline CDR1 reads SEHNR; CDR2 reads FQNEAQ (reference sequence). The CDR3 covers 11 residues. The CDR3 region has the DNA TGTGCCAGCAGCTTGAGCACTGAAGCTTTCTTT. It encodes CASSLSTEAFF.

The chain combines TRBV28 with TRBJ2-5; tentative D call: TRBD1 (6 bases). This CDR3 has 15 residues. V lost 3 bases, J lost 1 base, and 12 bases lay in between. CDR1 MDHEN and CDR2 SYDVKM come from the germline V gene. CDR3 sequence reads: CASSFSRDIQETQYF. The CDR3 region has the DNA TGTGCCAGCAGTTTCTCTAGGGACATCCAAGAGACCCAGTACTTC.

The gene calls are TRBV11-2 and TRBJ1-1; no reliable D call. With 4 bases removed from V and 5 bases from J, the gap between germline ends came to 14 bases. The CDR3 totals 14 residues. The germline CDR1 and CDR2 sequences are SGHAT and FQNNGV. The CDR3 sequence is CASSWRVRDTEAFF. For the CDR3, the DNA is TGTGCCAGCAGCTGGCGGGTGAGGGATACTGAAGCTTTCTTT.

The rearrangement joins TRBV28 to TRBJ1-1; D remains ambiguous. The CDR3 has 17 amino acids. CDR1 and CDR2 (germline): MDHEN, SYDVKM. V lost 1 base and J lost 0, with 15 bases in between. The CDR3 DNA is TGTGCCAGCAGTTTATATCGTCGGGATGGGATGAACACTGAAGCTTTCTTT. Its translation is CASSLYRRDGMNTEAFF.

Here the CDR3 reads CSVEDRNEQFF. Here the CDR3 DNA reads TGCAGCGTTGAAGATCGGAATGAGCAGTTCTTC. This chain uses TRBV29-1 with TRBJ2-1; D unclear. The germline V gene encodes CDR1 SQVTM and CDR2 ANQGSEA. This CDR3 comprises 11 residues. V gave up 0 bases and J gave up 7 bases, with 4 bases separating them.

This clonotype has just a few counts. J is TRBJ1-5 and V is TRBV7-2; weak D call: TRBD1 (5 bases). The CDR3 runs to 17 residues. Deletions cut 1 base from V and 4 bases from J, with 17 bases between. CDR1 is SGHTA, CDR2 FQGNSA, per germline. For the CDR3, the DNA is TGTGCCAGCAGCTTAGGGATTGGGGGACCCAAAAATCAGCCCCAGCATTTT. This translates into CASSLGIGGPKNQPQHF.

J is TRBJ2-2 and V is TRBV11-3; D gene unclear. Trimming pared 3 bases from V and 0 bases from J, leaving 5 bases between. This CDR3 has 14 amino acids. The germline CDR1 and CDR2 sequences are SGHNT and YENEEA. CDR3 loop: CASSFGSNTGELFF. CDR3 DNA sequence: TGTGCCAGCAGCTTTGGGTCGAACACCGGGGAGCTGTTTTTT.

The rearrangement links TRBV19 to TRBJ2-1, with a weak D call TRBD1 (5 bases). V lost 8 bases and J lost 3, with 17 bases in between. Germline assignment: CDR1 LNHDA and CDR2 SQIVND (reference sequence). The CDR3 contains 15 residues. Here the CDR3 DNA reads TGTGCCAGTGTCCCCAGGGAAGGCGGCTACAATGAGCAGTTCTTC. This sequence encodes CASVPREGGYNEQFF.

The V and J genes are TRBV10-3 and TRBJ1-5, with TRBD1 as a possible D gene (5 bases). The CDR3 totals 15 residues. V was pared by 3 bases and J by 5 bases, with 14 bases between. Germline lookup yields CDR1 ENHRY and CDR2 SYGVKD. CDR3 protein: CAISDTGVRDQPQHF. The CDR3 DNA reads TGTGCCATCAGTGACACAGGCGTTCGGGATCAGCCCCAGCATTTT.

The CDR3 reads CASSFLRDSYNEQFF. DNA for the CDR3: TGTGCCAGCAGCTTCCTGCGGGACTCCTACAATGAGCAGTTCTTC. The V and J genes are TRBV5-6 and TRBJ2-1, with D maybe TRBD2 (6 bases). V lost 2 bases to trimming and J lost 0 bases, with 9 bases between them. There are 15 residues in the CDR3. Germline CDR1 is SGHDT and CDR2 is YYEEEE.

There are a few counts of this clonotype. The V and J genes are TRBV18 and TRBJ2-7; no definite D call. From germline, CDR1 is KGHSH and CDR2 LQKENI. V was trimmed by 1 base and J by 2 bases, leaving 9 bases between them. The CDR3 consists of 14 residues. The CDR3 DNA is TGTGCCAGCTCACCACTGGACGAAGCCTACGAGCAGTACTTC. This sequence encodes CASSPLDEAYEQYF.

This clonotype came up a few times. This CDR3 reads CASREETDTQYF. As DNA, the CDR3 is TGCGCCAGCAGGGAGGAAACAGATACGCAGTATTTT. This chain links TRBV5-1 with TRBJ2-3; D is possibly TRBD2 (5 bases). The CDR3 loop spans 12 amino acids. Germline assignment: CDR1 SGHRS and CDR2 YFSETQ. V gave up 5 bases and J gave up 3 bases, with 7 bases separating them.

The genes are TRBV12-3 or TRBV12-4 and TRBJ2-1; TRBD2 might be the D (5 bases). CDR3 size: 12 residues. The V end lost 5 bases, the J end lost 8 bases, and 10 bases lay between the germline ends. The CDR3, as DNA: TGTGCCAGCAGTGAGACCGGGGATGAGCAGTTCTTC. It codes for CASSETGDEQFF.

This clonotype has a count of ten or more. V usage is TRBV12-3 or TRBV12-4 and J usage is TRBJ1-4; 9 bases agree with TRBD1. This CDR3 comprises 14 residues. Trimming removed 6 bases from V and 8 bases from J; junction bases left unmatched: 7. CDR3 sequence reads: CASRRQGGEEKLFF. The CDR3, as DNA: TGTGCCAGCAGACGACAGGGGGGAGAAGAAAAACTGTTTTTT.

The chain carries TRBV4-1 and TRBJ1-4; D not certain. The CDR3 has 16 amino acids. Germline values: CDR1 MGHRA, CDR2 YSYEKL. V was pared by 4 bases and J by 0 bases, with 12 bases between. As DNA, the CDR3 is TGCGCCAGCAGCCCCGACCTTCACCCAACTAATGAAAAACTGTTTTTT. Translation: CASSPDLHPTNEKLFF.

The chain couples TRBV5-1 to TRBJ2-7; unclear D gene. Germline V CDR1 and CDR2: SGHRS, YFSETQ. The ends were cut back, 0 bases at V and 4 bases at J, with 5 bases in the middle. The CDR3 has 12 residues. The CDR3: CASSLVQYEQYF. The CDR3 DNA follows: TGCGCCAGCAGCTTGGTTCAATACGAGCAGTACTTC.

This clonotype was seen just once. The CDR3 spells CSVDETGGSDGYTF. The CDR3 DNA is TGCAGCGTTGACGAGACAGGGGGCTCGGATGGCTACACCTTC. V usage is TRBV29-1 and J usage is TRBJ1-2; 10 bases map to TRBD1. The CDR3 spans 14 residues. The V gene's germline CDR1 is SQVTM and CDR2 ANQGSEA. The junction had 7 bases not matched to a gene; V was cut back by 3 bases and J by 6 bases.

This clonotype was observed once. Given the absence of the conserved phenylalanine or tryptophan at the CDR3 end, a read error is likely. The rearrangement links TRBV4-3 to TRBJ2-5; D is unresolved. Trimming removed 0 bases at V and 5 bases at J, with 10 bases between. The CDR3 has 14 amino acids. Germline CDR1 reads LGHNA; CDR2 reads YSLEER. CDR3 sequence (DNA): TGCGCCAGCAGCCAAGATGTTGAGTGGGAGACCCAGTACCTC. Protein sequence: CASSQDVEWETQYL.

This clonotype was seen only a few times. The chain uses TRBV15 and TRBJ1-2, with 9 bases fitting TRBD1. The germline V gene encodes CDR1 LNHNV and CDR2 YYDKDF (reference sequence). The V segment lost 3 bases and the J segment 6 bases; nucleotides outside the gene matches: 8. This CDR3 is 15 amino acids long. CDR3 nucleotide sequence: TGTGCCACCAGCAGGAGGACAGGGGCTGGCGATGGCTACACCTTC. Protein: CATSRRTGAGDGYTF. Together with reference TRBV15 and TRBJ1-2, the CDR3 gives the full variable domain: DAMVIQNPRYQVTQFGKPVTLSCSQTLNHNVMYWYQQKSSQAPKLLFHYYDKDFNNEADTPDNFQSRRPNTSFCFLDIRSPGLGDTAMYLCATSRRTGAGDGYTFGSGTRLTVV.

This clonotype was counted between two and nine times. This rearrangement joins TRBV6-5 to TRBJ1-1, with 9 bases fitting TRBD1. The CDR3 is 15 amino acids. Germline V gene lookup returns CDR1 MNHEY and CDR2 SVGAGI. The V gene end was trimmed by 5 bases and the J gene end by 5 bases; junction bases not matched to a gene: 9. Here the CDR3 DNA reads TGTGCCAGCAGTGCCACCGGGACAGGGACGACTGAAGCTTTCTTT. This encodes CASSATGTGTTEAFF.